The sequence of this TCR beta chain was determined in a study of response to subunit inactivated influenza vaccine. One entry per CDR3 protein, called by TCRdb with MiXCR from the RT-PCR reads. The sample carries approximately 290,000 distinct CDR3 sequences, about 20% recorded once. The CDR3 extends over 15 amino acids. V was clipped by 1 base and J by 5 bases, with 17 bases between them. Germline CDR1 reads DFQATT; CDR2 reads SNEGSKA (reference sequence). This clonotype has a handful of counts. Its specificity is not known. Points from the study as a whole: Authors suggested each seasonal influenza vaccination recruits few new T cells.

The genes are TRBV20-1 and TRBJ1-1, with a possible D match to TRBD1 (6 bases). The clonotype originates from a man aged 50 to 69 who received an inactivated influenza vaccine. Here the sequenced sample was PBMCs from blood, taken around 22 months after vaccination. The CDR3 spells CSARATGRTSTEAFF. In nucleotides, the CDR3 is TGCAGTGCTAGAGCAACAGGGAGGACATCAACTGAAGCTTTCTTT.